The 22 T cell receptor beta chains below were found in one sample sequenced in a study of T cell responses to AZD1222 COVID-19 vaccine. This table comes from immunoSEQ multiplex PCR, and its TCRdb copy is limited to in-frame clones, with some not included. The sample consists of roughly 130,000 clones, around 90% of them appearing once. The sample consisted of peripheral blood, taken on day 0 of AZD1222 vaccination. The receptors were sampled from an adult in good health.

The V call is TRBV6-2 or TRBV6-3, the J call TRBJ1-5; D not resolved. V was cut by 2 bases and J by 0 bases, with 26 bases left in between. Germline V lookup: CDR1 MNHEY, CDR2 SVGEGT. There are 21 residues in the CDR3. The CDR3: CASSYPNPPKARHYSNQPQHF. The DNA of the CDR3 is TGTGCCAGCAGTTACCCGAACCCCCCGAAGGCCCGTCACTATAGCAATCAGCCCCAGCATTTT.

This clone was recorded a few times. The rearrangement joins TRBV5-6 to TRBJ1-1, with a tentative D call TRBD1 (6 bases). The CDR3 is 13 residues long. V was clipped by 2 bases and J by 5 bases, with 10 bases between them. Germline-derived CDR1 and CDR2 are SGHDT and YYEEEE. CDR3: CASSFQQGTEAFF. CDR3 coding DNA: TGTGCCAGCAGCTTCCAGCAGGGGACTGAAGCTTTCTTT.

The chain is built from TRBV5-4 and TRBJ1-1, with a possible D match to TRBD1 (5 bases). Per the germline V gene, CDR1 is SGHNT and CDR2 is YYREEE (reference sequence). Between the trimmed V and J ends, which lost 0 bases and 1 base, there was a span of 7 bases. The CDR3 runs to 14 residues. In nucleotides, the CDR3 is TGTGCCAGCAGCTTGGATGGGGGGAACACTGAAGCTTTCTTT. Amino acid sequence: CASSLDGGNTEAFF.

The rearrangement links TRBV11-3 to TRBJ2-2; D remains ambiguous. The V and J ends lost 5 bases and 7 bases respectively, with 8 bases between them. Germline V gives CDR1 SGHNT, CDR2 YENEEA. The CDR3 has 12 residues. The CDR3 DNA is TGTGCCAGCAGCAGGGTTGACGGGGAGCTGTTTTTT. Translated: CASSRVDGELFF.

The V call is TRBV10-3, the J call TRBJ1-3; 7 positions agree with TRBD1. The germline V gene has CDR1 ENHRY and CDR2 SYGVKD. The CDR3 totals 14 residues. The V segment lost 6 bases and the J segment 2 bases; nucleotides outside the gene matches: 4. CDR3 region: CAIRKTGAGNTIYF. CDR3 in DNA: TGTGCCATCAGGAAAACAGGGGCTGGAAACACCATATATTTT.

This clone was seen once. Written as DNA, the CDR3 is TGCGCCAGCAGCTTGGGTCAGAATCAGCCCCAGCATTTT. It specifies CASSLGQNQPQHF. V and J are TRBV5-1 and TRBJ1-5; D remains ambiguous. Trimming left V 0 bases short and J 4 bases short, with 5 bases between. CDR1 is SGHRS and CDR2 is YFSETQ in the germline V gene. CDR3 length equals 13 residues. The whole variable domain, filled in from reference TRBV5-1 and TRBJ1-5, reads KAGVTQTPRYLIKTRGQQVTLSCSPISGHRSVSWYQQTPGQGLQFLFEYFSETQRNKGNFPGRFSGRQFSNSRSEMNVSTLELGDSALYLCASSLGQNQPQHFGDGTRLSIL.

The rearrangement links TRBV6-5 to TRBJ2-5; 8 bases fit TRBD1. This CDR3 is built from 15 residues. Losses at the gene ends were 1 base for V and 2 bases for J; bases not matched to a gene: 3. Germline assignment: CDR1 MNHEY and CDR2 SVGAGI. The CDR3 DNA follows: TGTGCCAGCAGTTACTTAGGACAGGGACAAGAGACCCAGTACTTC. The encoded protein is CASSYLGQGQETQYF.

This clone was picked up one time. A junction end diverges from the germline sequence, so it may reflect a read error. V is TRBV5-6 and J is TRBJ2-7; D remains ambiguous. The germline gives CDR1 SGHDT, CDR2 YYEEEE. The CDR3 consists of 12 residues. DNA for the CDR3: TGTGCCAACAGCTTGGGTGTAGCCGAGCAGTACTTC. This sequence encodes CANSLGVAEQYF.

The chain uses TRBV19 and TRBJ2-7; 7 bases agree with TRBD2. Germline-derived CDR1 and CDR2 are LNHDA and SQIVND (reference sequence). The V and J ends lost 7 bases and 11 bases, in that order; junction bases with no gene match: 17. The CDR3 runs to 14 residues. CDR3 region: CASNKWGGLADEYF. DNA of the CDR3: TGTGCCAGTAACAAATGGGGTGGTCTAGCGGACGAGTACTTC.

The chain recombines TRBV25-1 with TRBJ2-5, with 10 bases lining up with TRBD1. CDR3 size: 12 residues. The V gene end was trimmed by 6 bases and the J gene end by 14 bases; junction bases not matched to a gene: 9. Germline V gives CDR1 MGHDK, CDR2 SYGVNS. The CDR3 coding sequence is TGTGCCAGCAGCGCTAACGACAGGGGGCATTACTTC. It encodes CASSANDRGHYF. Variable domain in full (rest from reference TRBV25-1 and TRBJ2-5): EADIYQTPRYLVIGTGKKITLECSQTMGHDKMYWYQQDPGMELHLIHYSYGVNSTEKGDLSSESTVSRIRTEHFPLTLESARPSHTSQYLCASSANDRGHYFGPGTRLLVL.

The chain joins TRBV25-1 to TRBJ2-3, with D unresolved. The CDR3 totals 14 residues. The V end lost 2 bases, the J end lost 6 bases, and 12 bases lay between the germline ends. Germline lookup yields CDR1 MGHDK and CDR2 SYGVNS. Here the CDR3 reads CASSEGVSADTQYF. Written as DNA, the CDR3 is TGTGCCAGCAGTGAAGGGGTTTCTGCGGATACGCAGTATTTT. The variable domain in full, with the rest retrieved from reference TRBV25-1 and TRBJ2-3, is EADIYQTPRYLVIGTGKKITLECSQTMGHDKMYWYQQDPGMELHLIHYSYGVNSTEKGDLSSESTVSRIRTEHFPLTLESARPSHTSQYLCASSEGVSADTQYFGPGTRLTVL.

This clone has only one observation. The rearrangement joins TRBV6-5 to TRBJ1-2; maybe TRBD1 (6 bases). Germline CDR1 and CDR2: MNHEY and SVGAGI. V was clipped by 6 bases and J by 3 bases, with 8 bases between them. This CDR3 comprises 12 residues. The chain's CDR3 is CASRGGDYGYTF. Written as DNA, the CDR3 is TGTGCCAGCAGAGGGGGTGACTATGGCTACACCTTC.

The rearrangement links TRBV5-1 to TRBJ2-7; 11 bases are a match to TRBD2. The V gene end was trimmed by 5 bases and the J gene end by 0 bases; junction bases not matched to a gene: 13. The CDR3 has 18 amino acids. Germline V CDR1 and CDR2: SGHRS, YFSETQ. This CDR3 is CASRSETSGGLYSYEQYF. CDR3 nucleotides: TGCGCCAGCAGAAGTGAAACTAGCGGGGGCCTATACTCCTACGAGCAGTACTTC.

The chain joins TRBV28 to TRBJ2-1; 13 bases fit TRBD2. Germline loops: CDR1 MDHEN, CDR2 SYDVKM. V trimming: 4 bases; J trimming: 4 bases; junction bases outside the gene matches: 4. The CDR3 has 16 residues. The CDR3 here is CASSSTSGGKYNEQFF. In DNA form, the CDR3 reads TGTGCCAGCAGTTCGACTAGCGGGGGGAAATACAATGAGCAGTTCTTC.

This chain links TRBV28 with TRBJ1-3; the D gene is possibly TRBD1 (5 bases). This CDR3 has 15 amino acids. CDR1 and CDR2 from the germline V gene are MDHEN and SYDVKM. V lost 1 base and J lost 1, with 8 bases in between. The DNA of the CDR3 is TGTGCCAGCAGTTTATCACAGGTGTCTGGAAACACCATATATTTT. Translation gives CASSLSQVSGNTIYF. Together with reference TRBV28 and TRBJ1-3, the CDR3 gives the full variable domain: DVKVTQSSRYLVKRTGEKVFLECVQDMDHENMFWYRQDPGLGLRLIYFSYDVKMKEKGDIPEGYSVSREKKERFSLILESASTNQTSMYLCASSLSQVSGNTIYFGEGSWLTVV.

The chain uses TRBV4-3 and TRBJ1-4; no definite D call. This CDR3 has 14 residues. Trimming took 5 bases from V and 8 from J, leaving 15 bases between them. CDR1 is LGHNA, CDR2 YSLEER, per germline. The DNA of the CDR3 is TGCGCCAGCAGCTCGGAGTACGGTGTCGAAAAACTGTTTTTT. It encodes CASSSEYGVEKLFF.

This chain connects TRBV9 to TRBJ2-3; D unclear. The V gene's germline CDR1 is SGDLS and CDR2 YYNGEE. V lost 4 bases and J 5 bases, leaving 11 bases between the germline ends. The CDR3 extends over 13 amino acids. CDR3 amino acids: CASSTSPEDTQYF. CDR3 DNA sequence: TGTGCCAGCAGCACGAGCCCTGAAGATACGCAGTATTTT.

This chain joins TRBV7-2 and TRBJ1-1; weak D call: TRBD1 (5 bases). The CDR3 runs to 18 residues. The V gene's germline CDR1 is SGHTA and CDR2 FQGNSA. Trimming shortened V by 2 bases and J by 10 bases, and 29 bases separated the two germline ends. The CDR3 DNA is TGTGCCAGCAGCTTACGAAGGGGCCGAGATTCATCGGGGAGGGGAGCTTTCTTT. It codes for CASSLRRGRDSSGRGAFF.

The V and J genes are TRBV6-5 and TRBJ2-7, with a possible D match to TRBD1 (6 bases). The CDR3 runs 13 residues. The V gene lost 6 bases and the J gene lost 7 bases, with 16 bases spanning the gap. Germline CDR1 and CDR2: MNHEY and SVGAGI. In DNA, the CDR3 is TGTGCCAGCAGCCCCCTGGGGGCTCAGGAGCAGTACTTC. Protein: CASSPLGAQEQYF.

This rearrangement joins TRBV3-1 (or the pseudogene TRBV3-2) to TRBJ2-7; 9 nucleotides agree with TRBD2. CDR1 and CDR2 (germline): LGHDT, YNNKEL (reference sequence). The CDR3 is 17 residues long. V gave up 0 bases and J gave up 3 bases; unmatched junction bases: 9. Written as DNA, the CDR3 is TGTGCCAGCAGCCAAGATCATCTAGCGGGGCTACGCTACGAGCAGTACTTC. It encodes CASSQDHLAGLRYEQYF.

In its sample, this clone was seen a few times. The rearrangement joins TRBV7-2 to TRBJ1-5; 7 positions agree with TRBD1. The V gene's germline CDR1 is SGHTA and CDR2 FQGNSA. Trimming at V came to 4 bases and at J to 7 bases, leaving 7 bases not matched to a gene. CDR3 length: 14 residues. The CDR3 loop reads CASSSRTGEQPQHF. The CDR3 bases are TGTGCCAGCAGCTCACGGACAGGCGAGCAGCCCCAGCATTTT.

This chain joins TRBV5-8 and TRBJ2-7; D may match TRBD1 or TRBD2 (6 bases each). This CDR3 has 19 amino acids. V was cut by 4 bases and J by 0 bases, with 26 bases left in between. Germline CDR1 is SGHTS and CDR2 is YDEGEE. The CDR3 reads CASSTLIGGHPSSSYEQYF. The CDR3 DNA follows: TGTGCCAGCAGCACCCTTATCGGGGGACATCCATCCAGCTCCTACGAGCAGTACTTC.